This T cell receptor (beta chain) was identified in a study of blood T cells in healthy people across ages. The use of a sample-barcoded 5' primer and a J-beta primer mix characterized a second PCR of roughly 6 to 11 cycles. TCRdb passed the 5' RACE reads through MiXCR, listing each CDR3 protein once. The data show approximately 1.5 million distinct CDR3 sequences, with approximately 43% seen just once and under 5% held by the top ten. The CDR3 runs 17 residues. Trimming removed 1 base from V and 0 bases from J, with 15 bases in between. CDR1 is LGHDT and CDR2 is YNNKEL in the germline V gene (reference sequence).

The V gene is TRBV3-1, the J gene TRBJ1-2; D is uncertain. Sequences were obtained from blood. The sequence came from a woman aged 18-29 years in good health. The CDR3 region has the DNA TGTGCCAGCAGCCAAGGGTATAAACAGAAATCTAACTATGGCTACACCTTC. The encoded protein is CASSQGYKQKSNYGYTF.